Below are 11 T cell receptor beta chains sequenced from a single sample in a study of Graves' ophthalmopathy and Graves' hyperthyroidism. CDR3 regions of TCR beta were amplified from RNA transcripts. The workflow started with a first-round RT-PCR run with HTBI primers and then moved on to a second-round multiplex PCR. MiXCR, run by TCRdb on the multiplex PCR reads, gives a single entry per CDR3 protein. The repertoire holds about 480,000 distinct CDR3 sequences, 14% seen once, with roughly 9.8% in the top ten. Sequenced material: blood. Every receptor here comes from a woman aged 25 to 39 with Graves' ophthalmopathy.

The rearrangement links TRBV19 to TRBJ1-3, with unresolved D. Between the trimmed V and J ends, which lost 6 bases and 12 bases, there was a span of 15 bases. Germline CDR1 is LNHDA and CDR2 is SQIVND (reference sequence). The CDR3 sequence is 12 residues long. Here the CDR3 reads CASSPRWSGIYF. In DNA form, the CDR3 reads TGTGCCAGTAGCCCAAGGTGGAGCGGCATATATTTT. The entire variable domain, with the rest obtained from reference TRBV19 and TRBJ1-3, is as follows: DGGITQSPKYLFRKEGQNVTLSCEQNLNHDAMYWYRQDPGQGLRLIYYSQIVNDFQKGDIAEGYSVSREKKESFPLTVTSAQKNPTAFYLCASSPRWSGIYFGEGSWLTVV.

This clonotype was seen repeatedly, ten times or more. The V and J genes are TRBV28 and TRBJ2-4, with D perhaps TRBD1 (7 bases). The CDR3 contains 15 residues. Germline loops: CDR1 MDHEN, CDR2 SYDVKM. Between the trimmed V and J ends, which lost 3 bases and 2 bases, there was a span of 11 bases. CDR3 sequence: CASSFQGGTKNIQYF. In DNA form, the CDR3 reads TGTGCCAGCAGTTTCCAGGGGGGAACCAAAAACATTCAGTACTTC. The complete variable domain, with remaining parts taken from reference TRBV28 and TRBJ2-4, reads DVKVTQSSRYLVKRTGEKVFLECVQDMDHENMFWYRQDPGLGLRLIYFSYDVKMKEKGDIPEGYSVSREKKERFSLILESASTNQTSMYLCASSFQGGTKNIQYFGAGTRLSVL.

Many counts were recorded for this clonotype. V and J are TRBV5-1 and TRBJ2-7; 7 bases align to TRBD2. The CDR3 sequence is 12 residues long. V was clipped by 3 bases and J by 5 bases; unmatched bases: 2. CDR1 and CDR2 (germline): SGHRS, YFSETQ. The CDR3 reads CASSWGGNEQYF. The CDR3 DNA follows: TGCGCCAGCAGCTGGGGGGGAAACGAGCAGTACTTC.

This clonotype was recorded at least ten times. The chain links TRBV18 to TRBJ1-2, with TRBD1 identical over 8 bases. Germline V gene lookup returns CDR1 KGHSH and CDR2 LQKENI. CDR3 length equals 13 residues. V shed 4 bases, J shed 4 bases, and the junction held 2 bases outside the gene matches. CDR3 in amino acids: CASSQGQVYGYTF. CDR3 DNA sequence: TGTGCCAGCTCACAGGGACAGGTCTATGGCTACACCTTC.

This clonotype showed up just a few times. V usage is TRBV4-2 and J usage is TRBJ2-7; 14 bases are a match to TRBD2. Germline V gives CDR1 LGHNA, CDR2 YNFKEQ. The CDR3 extends over 20 amino acids. V lost 0 bases, J lost 5 bases, and 15 bases stayed unmatched. The CDR3 DNA is TGTGCCAGCAGCCAAGATAGAGACACTAGACTAGCGGGAGGGCCCCACGAGCAGTACTTC. Its protein is CASSQDRDTRLAGGPHEQYF.

A few counts support this clonotype. The chain couples TRBV11-2 to TRBJ1-2; D might be TRBD1 (5 bases). This CDR3 contains 17 residues. CDR1 is SGHAT, CDR2 FQNNGV, per germline. V dropped 0 bases and J dropped 4 bases, with 18 bases sitting between them. The CDR3 region has the DNA TGTGCCAGCAGCTTAGAACCAGGGTCTGGCGTTTTCTATGGCTACACCTTC. This translates into CASSLEPGSGVFYGYTF.

This clonotype was counted at least ten times. J is TRBJ1-3 and V is TRBV30, with D perhaps matching TRBD1 (5 bases). Germline lookup yields CDR1 GTSNPN and CDR2 SVGIG (reference sequence). V was pared by 3 bases and J by 0 bases, with 9 bases between. This CDR3 has 14 residues. DNA of the CDR3: TGTGCCTGGAGGGGACCGTACTCTGGAAACACCATATATTTT. Translated: CAWRGPYSGNTIYF.

This clonotype was counted many times. This chain uses TRBV20-1 with TRBJ1-5; no reliable D call. CDR3 length equals 12 residues. The germline V gene has CDR1 DFQATT and CDR2 SNEGSKA (reference sequence). Trimming stripped 5 bases from V and 0 bases from J, with 5 bases between. CDR3 in DNA: TGCAGTGCTTGGGGTAGCAATCAGCCCCAGCATTTT. Its protein product is CSAWGSNQPQHF.

This clonotype came up many times. The V gene is TRBV27, the J gene TRBJ2-2; maybe TRBD1 (5 bases). CDR3 length equals 16 residues. CDR1 and CDR2 (germline): MNHEY, SMNVEV (reference sequence). V lost 4 bases and J 6 bases, leaving 18 bases between the germline ends. The CDR3 DNA reads as TGTGCCAGCAGTTATGGGGCAGGGCCCAGGGCCGGGGAGCTGTTTTTT. This sequence encodes CASSYGAGPRAGELFF.

This clonotype was recorded many times. The chain joins TRBV5-1 to TRBJ1-5; 10 bases fit TRBD1. CDR1 and CDR2 (germline): SGHRS, YFSETQ. V shed 4 bases, J shed 7 bases, and the junction held 5 bases outside the gene matches. There are 14 residues in the CDR3. This CDR3 reads CASSTGTGDQPQHF. The CDR3 DNA reads as TGCGCCAGCAGCACCGGGACAGGGGACCAGCCCCAGCATTTT.

This clonotype was observed at least ten times. The rearrangement links TRBV19 to TRBJ1-1, with 7 nucleotides matching TRBD1. V lost 6 bases to trimming and J lost 3 bases; unmatched junction nucleotides: 4. The CDR3 has 13 amino acids. CDR1 and CDR2 (germline): LNHDA, SQIVND (reference sequence). CDR3 sequence: CASRRGPDTEAFF. The CDR3 DNA follows: TGTGCCAGTAGGAGGGGGCCGGACACTGAAGCTTTCTTT.